This T cell receptor (beta chain) was sequenced in a study of blood T cell repertoires in COVID-19. The wider study: The analysed material was cDNA or gDNA that came from T cells, B-cell-depleted T cells, or PBMCs.

In the authors' methods: It was from reference gene primer amplification that nucleated cell counts were estimated. Produced via immunoSEQ multiplex PCR; TCRdb's table is partial and in-frame only. V and J calls and clone size are those listed in that table; D and trimming were worked out from the DNA. The repertoire holds 60,000 or so clones, with about nine tenths as singletons. Trimming left V 1 base short and J 3 bases short, with 9 bases between. The CDR3 length is 15 residues. The germline gives CDR1 SEHNR, CDR2 FQNEAQ (reference sequence). The J gene is TRBJ1-4, the V gene TRBV7-9; no clear D. The specimen sequenced was peripheral blood. The source of this sequence is a human donor with active COVID-19. The donor label of this sample is uncertain. The CDR3 is CASSLENRANEKLFF. The CDR3 region has the DNA TGTGCCAGCAGCTTAGAAAACAGAGCTAATGAAAAACTGTTTTTT.